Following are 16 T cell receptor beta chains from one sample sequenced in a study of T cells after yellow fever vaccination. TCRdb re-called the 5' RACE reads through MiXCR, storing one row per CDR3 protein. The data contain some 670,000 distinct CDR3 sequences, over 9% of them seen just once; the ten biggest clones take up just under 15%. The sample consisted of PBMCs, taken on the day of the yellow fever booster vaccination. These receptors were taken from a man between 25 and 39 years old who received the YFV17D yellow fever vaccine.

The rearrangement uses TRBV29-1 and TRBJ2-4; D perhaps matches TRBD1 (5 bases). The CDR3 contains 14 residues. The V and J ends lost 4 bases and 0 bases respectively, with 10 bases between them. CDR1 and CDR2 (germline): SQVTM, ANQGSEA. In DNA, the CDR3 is TGCAGCGTTGCGGGCCAGGGAGCCAAAAACATTCAGTACTTC. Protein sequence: CSVAGQGAKNIQYF.

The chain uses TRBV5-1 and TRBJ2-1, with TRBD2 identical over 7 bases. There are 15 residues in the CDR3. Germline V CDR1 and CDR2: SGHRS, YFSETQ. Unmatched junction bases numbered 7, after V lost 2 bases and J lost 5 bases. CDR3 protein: CASSLGGSGNNEQFF. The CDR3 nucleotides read TGCGCCAGCAGCTTAGGCGGGAGCGGTAACAATGAGCAGTTCTTC.

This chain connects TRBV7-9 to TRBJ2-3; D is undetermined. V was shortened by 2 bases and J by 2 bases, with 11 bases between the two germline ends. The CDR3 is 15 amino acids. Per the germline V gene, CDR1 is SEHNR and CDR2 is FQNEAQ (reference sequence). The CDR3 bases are TGTGCCAGCAGCTTATTTGTACTAACCACAGATACGCAGTATTTT. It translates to CASSLFVLTTDTQYF.

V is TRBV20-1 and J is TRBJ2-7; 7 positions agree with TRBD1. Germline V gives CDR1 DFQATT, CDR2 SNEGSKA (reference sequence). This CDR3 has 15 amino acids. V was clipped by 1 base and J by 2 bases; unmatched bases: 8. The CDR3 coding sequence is TGCAGTGCTAGAGTGGGGACAGCCAGTCCCTACGAGCAGTACTTC. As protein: CSARVGTASPYEQYF.

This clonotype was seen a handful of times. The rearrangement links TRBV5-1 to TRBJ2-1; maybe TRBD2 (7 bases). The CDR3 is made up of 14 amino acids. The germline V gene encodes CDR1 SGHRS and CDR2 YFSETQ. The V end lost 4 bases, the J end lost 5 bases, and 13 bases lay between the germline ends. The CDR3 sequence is CASSGGRGDNEQFF. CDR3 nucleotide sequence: TGCGCCAGCAGCGGAGGGAGGGGGGACAATGAGCAGTTCTTC.

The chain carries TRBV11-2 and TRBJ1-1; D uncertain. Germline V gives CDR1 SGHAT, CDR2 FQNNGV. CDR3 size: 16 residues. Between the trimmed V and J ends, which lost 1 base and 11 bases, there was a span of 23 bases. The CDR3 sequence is CASSLVSGSVYLKAFF. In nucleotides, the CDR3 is TGTGCCAGCAGCTTAGTGTCAGGAAGTGTATATTTGAAGGCTTTCTTT.

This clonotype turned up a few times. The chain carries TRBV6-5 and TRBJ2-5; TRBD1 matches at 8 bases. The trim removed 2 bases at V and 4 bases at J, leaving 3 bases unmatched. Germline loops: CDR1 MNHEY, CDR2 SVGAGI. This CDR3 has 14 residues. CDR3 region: CASSYKQGAETQYF. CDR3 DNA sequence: TGTGCCAGCAGTTACAAGCAGGGGGCAGAGACCCAGTACTTC.

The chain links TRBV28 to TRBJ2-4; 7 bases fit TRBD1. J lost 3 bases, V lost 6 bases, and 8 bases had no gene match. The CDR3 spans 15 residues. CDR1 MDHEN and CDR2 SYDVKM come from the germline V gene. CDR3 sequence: CASSHRGLDKNIQYF. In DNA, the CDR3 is TGTGCCAGCAGCCACAGGGGTTTAGACAAAAACATTCAGTACTTC.

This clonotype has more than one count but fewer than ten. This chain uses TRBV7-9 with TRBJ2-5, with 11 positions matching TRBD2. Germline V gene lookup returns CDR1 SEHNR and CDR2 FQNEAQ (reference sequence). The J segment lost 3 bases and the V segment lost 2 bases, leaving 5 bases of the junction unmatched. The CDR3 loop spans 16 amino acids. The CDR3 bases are TGTGCCAGCAGCTTAAGTGTGGGACTAGCGGAAGAGACCCAGTACTTC. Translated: CASSLSVGLAEETQYF.

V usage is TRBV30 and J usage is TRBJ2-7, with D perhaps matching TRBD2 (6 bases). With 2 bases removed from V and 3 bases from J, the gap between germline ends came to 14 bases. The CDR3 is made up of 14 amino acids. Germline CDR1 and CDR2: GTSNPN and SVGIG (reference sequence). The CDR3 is CAWSHGMEGYEQYF. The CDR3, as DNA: TGTGCCTGGAGTCATGGCATGGAGGGCTACGAGCAGTACTTC.

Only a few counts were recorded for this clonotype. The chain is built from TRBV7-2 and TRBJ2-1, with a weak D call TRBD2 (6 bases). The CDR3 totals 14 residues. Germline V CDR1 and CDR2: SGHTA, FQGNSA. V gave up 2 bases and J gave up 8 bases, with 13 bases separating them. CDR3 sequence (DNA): TGTGCCAGCAGCTTATGGACTAATCCCCATGAGCAGTTCTTC. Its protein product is CASSLWTNPHEQFF. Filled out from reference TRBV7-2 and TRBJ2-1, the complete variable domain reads GAGVSQSPSNKVTEKGKDVELRCDPISGHTALYWYRQSLGQGLEFLIYFQGNSAPDKSGLPSDRFSAERTGGSVSTLTIQRTQQEDSAVYLCASSLWTNPHEQFFGPGTRLTVL.

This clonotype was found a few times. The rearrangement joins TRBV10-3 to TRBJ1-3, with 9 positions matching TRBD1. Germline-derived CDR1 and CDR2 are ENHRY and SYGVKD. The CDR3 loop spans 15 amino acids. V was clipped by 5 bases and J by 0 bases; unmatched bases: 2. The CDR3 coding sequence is TGTGCCATCAGTCGACAGGGGGTCTCTGGAAACACCATATATTTT. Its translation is CAISRQGVSGNTIYF.

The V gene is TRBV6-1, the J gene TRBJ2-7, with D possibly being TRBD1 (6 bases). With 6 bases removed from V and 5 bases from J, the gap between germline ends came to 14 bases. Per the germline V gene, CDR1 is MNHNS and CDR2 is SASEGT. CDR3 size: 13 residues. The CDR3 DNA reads TGTGCCAGCAGGGCCAGGGGTGGACACGAGCAGTACTTC. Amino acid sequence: CASRARGGHEQYF.

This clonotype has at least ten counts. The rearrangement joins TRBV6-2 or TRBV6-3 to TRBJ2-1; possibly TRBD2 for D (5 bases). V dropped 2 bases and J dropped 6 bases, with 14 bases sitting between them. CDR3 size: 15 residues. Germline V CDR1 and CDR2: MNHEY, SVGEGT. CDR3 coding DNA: TGTGCCAGCAGTTACCTGGGTCGCGGGCGCAATGAGCAGTTCTTC. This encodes CASSYLGRGRNEQFF.

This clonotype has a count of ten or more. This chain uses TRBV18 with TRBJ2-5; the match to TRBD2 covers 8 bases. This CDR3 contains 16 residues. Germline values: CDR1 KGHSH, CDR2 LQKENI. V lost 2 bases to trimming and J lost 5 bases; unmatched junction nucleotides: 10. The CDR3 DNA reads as TGTGCCAGCTCACCAGGGCAAGCGGGAGTCGGGGAGACCCAGTACTTC. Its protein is CASSPGQAGVGETQYF. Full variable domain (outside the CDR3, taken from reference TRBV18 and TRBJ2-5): NAGVMQNPRHLVRRRGQEARLRCSPMKGHSHVYWYRQLPEEGLKFMVYLQKENIIDESGMPKERFSAEFPKEGPSILRIQQVVRGDSAAYFCASSPGQAGVGETQYFGPGTRLLVL.

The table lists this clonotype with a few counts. CDR3 bases: TGTGCCAGCAGCTTAGTCTTCGGAGACGTCTACGAGCAGTACTTC. As protein: CASSLVFGDVYEQYF. The chain combines TRBV7-6 with TRBJ2-7, with unresolved D. Germline CDR1 reads SGHVS; CDR2 reads FNYEAQ. V dropped 1 base and J dropped 3 bases, with 13 bases sitting between them. The CDR3 runs to 15 residues.